The clone carrying this T cell receptor beta chain was counted only a few times. The sample comes from a study of identical twins. Template switching created a universal primer site, and the cDNA included unique molecular identifiers. Via MiXCR, TCRdb re-called the 5' RACE reads, giving one row per CDR3 protein. This sample has some 660,000 distinct CDR3 sequences, with about 9.4% found just once. This CDR3 is built from 15 residues. The germline CDR1 and CDR2 sequences are SEHNR and FQNEAQ (reference sequence). V trimming: 5 bases; J trimming: 4 bases; junction bases outside the gene matches: 5. These same records also appear under a second study, on yellow fever vaccine responses in identical twins. That publication notes: Each twin's T cell response to the vaccine was reported to look partly convergent and partly personalized.

The sequence was collected from a woman aged 18-29 years in good health. This chain uses TRBV7-9 with TRBJ2-1; 10 nucleotides align to TRBD2. The sequenced material came from PBMCs. This CDR3 is CASSQRGGMYNEQFF. CDR3 DNA sequence: TGTGCCAGCAGCCAGCGGGGGGGCATGTACAATGAGCAGTTCTTC.